This T cell receptor (beta chain) was found in a study of cytomegalovirus exposure and HLA in healthy donors. Study-wide context: Falling in the Caucasian-associated ancestry cluster were approximately 86% of under 450 genotyped donors. Findings and caveats of the study: In a later analysis, HLA-C alleles had the fewest associated TCRs, DRB1 alleles the most. In a later analysis, common viral pathogens appeared linked to several of the most significant clusters.

Comment on this clone: Its target is not known.

Trimming at V came to 0 bases and at J to 7 bases, leaving 18 bases not matched to a gene. There are 19 residues in the CDR3. The germline gives CDR1 MNHEY, CDR2 SMNVEV (reference sequence). In the PCR, 60 Vbeta and 13 Jbeta primers were used. Authors' analysis steps: Approximately 83 million unique TCR beta chains, 9 million to 11 million shared, were counted in a later analysis. The table came from immunoSEQ multiplex PCR; TCRdb's copy has only in-frame clones and leaves some out. V, J and clone size are taken as reported in that table, and D and trimming were inferred from the DNA itself. Among over 100,000 clones listed, about 80% were seen once.

This sequence originates from a woman in her 50s in good health and CMV-seropositive. This chain joins TRBV27 and TRBJ2-7; 10 bases are shared with TRBD2. Source material: PBMCs. The CDR3 sequence: CASSLSSGSGRAWREEQYF. The CDR3 DNA sequence: TGTGCCAGCAGTTTATCATCGGGAAGCGGGAGGGCCTGGAGGGAAGAGCAGTACTTC.